This T cell receptor beta chain came from a study of T cell responses to AZD1222 COVID-19 vaccine. General study points: Donors in the cohort were predominantly white British and more often female, and clonal diversity was possibly underestimated.

Germline V gene sequence: CDR1 LGHDT, CDR2 YNNKEL (reference sequence). J was trimmed by 6 bases and V by 0 bases; bases with no gene match: 7. The CDR3 totals 15 residues. Some clones are missing from TCRdb's copy, which holds only in-frame ones; the method was immunoSEQ multiplex PCR. The table has roughly 130,000 clones, 75% to 95% seen once. Regarding this clone: What it binds is unknown.

This TCR was recovered from an adult who received the MenACWY meningococcal vaccine as a control. The chain has TRBV3-1 (or the pseudogene TRBV3-2) and TRBJ1-2, with TRBD1 identical over 7 bases. This specimen was peripheral blood, taken 28 days after the second dose of the MenACWY control vaccine. CDR3: CASSQDLGTANGYTF. CDR3 coding DNA: TGTGCCAGCAGCCAAGATCTGGGGACAGCGAATGGCTACACCTTC.